This TCR beta chain was sequenced during a study of blood T cell repertoires in COVID-19. Across the study: Collection of acute and convalescent COVID-19 samples took place in the United States, Italy and Spain. From T cells, B-cell-depleted T cells, or PBMCs came the material, which was cDNA or gDNA.

Original methodology: Scientists estimated how many nucleated cells there were by amplifying reference gene primers. TCRdb keeps only in-frame clones here, not all; method: immunoSEQ multiplex PCR. Clone size and the V and J calls come from that table; the DNA yielded D and trimming. The sample comprises approximately 67,000 clones, 70% to 85% of which are singletons, and 5% to 8% rests with the top ten. Germline values: CDR1 SGHNT, CDR2 YYREEE (reference sequence). Trimming cost V 3 bases and J 2 bases, with 9 bases left between them. The CDR3 is 13 residues long. The sequence was collected from a man in his fifties or sixties with acute or convalescent COVID-19. Material for sequencing was peripheral blood. The chain couples TRBV5-4 to TRBJ2-7, with D possibly matching TRBD1 (6 bases). This chain's CDR3 is CASSWDITYEQYF. The DNA of the CDR3 is TGTGCCAGCAGCTGGGACATTACCTACGAGCAGTACTTC.